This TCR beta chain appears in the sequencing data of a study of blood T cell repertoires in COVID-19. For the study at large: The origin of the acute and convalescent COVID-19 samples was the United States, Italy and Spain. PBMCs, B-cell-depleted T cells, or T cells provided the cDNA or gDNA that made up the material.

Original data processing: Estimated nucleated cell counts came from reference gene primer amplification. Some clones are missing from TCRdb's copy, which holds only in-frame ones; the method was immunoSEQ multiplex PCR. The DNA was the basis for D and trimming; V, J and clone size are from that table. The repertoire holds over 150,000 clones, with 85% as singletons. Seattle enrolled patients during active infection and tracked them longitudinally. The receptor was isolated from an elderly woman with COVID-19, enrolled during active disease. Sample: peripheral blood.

For the CDR3, the DNA is TGTGCCAGCAGTTACGCGTTCGGGGTTCGGACCGGGGAGCTGTTTTTT. Translated: CASSYAFGVRTGELFF. The rearrangement uses TRBV6-2 or TRBV6-3 and TRBJ2-2; D may be TRBD2 (5 bases). The CDR3 runs 16 residues. V was clipped by 2 bases and J by 5 bases, with 15 bases between them. Looked up from germline, CDR1 is MNHEY and CDR2 is SVGEGT.